The present TCR beta chain was sequenced within a study of T cell responses to AZD1222 COVID-19 vaccine. This clone was recorded only once. Clones were read by immunoSEQ multiplex PCR, and TCRdb kept only the in-frame ones, dropping some. The sample has approximately 96,000 clones, approximately 86% seen once. The CDR3 spans 14 residues. V lost 1 base to trimming and J lost 3 bases; unmatched junction nucleotides: 2. In germline, CDR1 is SGHNT, CDR2 YENEEA. Sequenced here: peripheral blood, sampled 28 days after the second AZD1222 dose. This sequence originates from an adult who received the AZD1222 COVID-19 vaccine. The V and J genes are TRBV11-3 and TRBJ2-5; 7 nucleotides match TRBD2. The CDR3 sequence: CASSLGLAEETQYF. As DNA, the CDR3 is TGTGCCAGCAGCTTAGGGCTAGCGGAAGAGACCCAGTACTTC. Looking up the rest from reference TRBV11-3 and TRBJ2-5 gives the full variable domain: EAGVVQSPRYKIIEKKQPVAFWCNPISGHNTLYWYLQNLGQGPELLIRYENEEAVDDSQLPKDRFSAERLKGVDSTLKIQPAELGDSAVYLCASSLGLAEETQYFGPGTRLLVL.